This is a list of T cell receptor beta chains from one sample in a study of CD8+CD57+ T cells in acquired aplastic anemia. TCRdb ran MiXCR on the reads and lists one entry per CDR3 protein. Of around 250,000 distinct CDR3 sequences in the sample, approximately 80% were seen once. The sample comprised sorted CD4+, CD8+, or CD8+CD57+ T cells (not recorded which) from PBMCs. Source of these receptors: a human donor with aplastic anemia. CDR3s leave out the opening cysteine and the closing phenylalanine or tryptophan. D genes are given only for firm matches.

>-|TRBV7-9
ASSHRGQMPPH
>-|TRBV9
ASSSAGGNAEH
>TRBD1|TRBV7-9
ASSRGGRAANYGYT
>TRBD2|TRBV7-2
ASSLQRGNPTQY
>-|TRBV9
ASSVFQSPTDKH
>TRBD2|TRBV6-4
ASSDIELAGELF
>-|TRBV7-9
ASSYGRGKGQDEQF
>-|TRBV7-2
ASRPDSYEEY
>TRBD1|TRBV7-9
ASSPPQGRNTEEYT
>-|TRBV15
ATSRGDDPYAGEVF
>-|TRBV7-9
ASSQLRSTDTQY
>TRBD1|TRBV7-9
ASSPGTGRTATQY
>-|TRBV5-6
ASSLERAVEKLF
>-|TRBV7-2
ASSRAAGAVAHC
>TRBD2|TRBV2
ASSLAGGYNTQY
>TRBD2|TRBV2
ASSRGGGAGQDAQF
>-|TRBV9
ASSVAGARNQPH
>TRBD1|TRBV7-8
ASSFQPDGTALY
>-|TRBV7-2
ASSLTGRAYYRY
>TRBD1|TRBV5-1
ASSFQKRQGSDEQF
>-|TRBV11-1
ASSLDMGNSPLH
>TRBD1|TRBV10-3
AISEEGTGPNNYGYT
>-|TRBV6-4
ASVRRTEGNQPQH
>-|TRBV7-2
ASSSWGEAF
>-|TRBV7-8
ASSLGSSPDTEQF
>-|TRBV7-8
ASSLSRGNNSPLH
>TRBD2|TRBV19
ASSTRRLAGSTDTQY
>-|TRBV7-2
ASTLERVPNTEAF
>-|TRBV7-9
ASSPKNEQF
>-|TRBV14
ASSRGMANYGYT
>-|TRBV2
ASSDARTDTQY
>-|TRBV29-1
SVGFNLNTEAF
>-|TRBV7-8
ASSLGVQGIYNEY
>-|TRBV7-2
ASSLAHGPETTQ
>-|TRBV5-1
ASSVGGRGQQY
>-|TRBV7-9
ASSFQRSGGSEEQH
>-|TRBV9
ASSGAGGGGTP
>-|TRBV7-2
ASSLGGIHEPL
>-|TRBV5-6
ASSLGSDSNQPQY
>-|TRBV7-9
ASSLEGSDGANEQF
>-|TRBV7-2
ASSLEGGRDTHEQF
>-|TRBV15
ASSGAGVPYTQY
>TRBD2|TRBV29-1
SVRTGGAYEQY
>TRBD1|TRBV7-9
AGQGAGGPDTQY